This T cell receptor beta chain stems from a study of control samples from healthy donors and cancer patients. Using immunoSEQ multiplex PCR, the repertoire was profiled, and TCRdb retains in-frame clones only, with some absent. The sample carries around 94,000 clones, approximately 90% recorded once. CDR1 and CDR2 (germline): WSHSY, SAAADI. This CDR3 region has 15 residues. Unmatched junction bases numbered 7, after V lost 5 bases and J lost 7 bases. V gene TRBV10-2 combines with J gene TRBJ2-2, with 10 positions matching TRBD1. This receptor was taken from a woman under 30 in good health. Sequenced sample: blood. The CDR3 DNA follows: TGCGCCAGCAGTTCCGGGACAGGGGTTAACGGGGAGCTGTTTTTT. Protein sequence: CASSSGTGVNGELFF.